Each of the 28 T cell receptor beta chains below was sequenced from the same sample in a study of T cell responses to AZD1222 COVID-19 vaccine. Measured with immunoSEQ multiplex PCR; TCRdb has only the in-frame clones, and not every one. Among more than 100,000 clones listed, about 87% were seen once. The sample was peripheral blood, taken on day 0 of AZD1222 vaccination. These receptors were collected from an adult in good health.

The chain recombines TRBV30 with TRBJ1-2, with D perhaps TRBD1 (6 bases). V lost 2 bases and J 5 bases, leaving 6 bases between the germline ends. The CDR3 has 11 amino acids. Germline values: CDR1 GTSNPN, CDR2 SVGIG (reference sequence). DNA of the CDR3: TGTGCCTGGAGTCAGGGGTATGGCTACACCTTC. Protein: CAWSQGYGYTF. Looking up the rest from reference TRBV30 and TRBJ1-2 gives the full variable domain: SQTIHQWPATLVQPVGSPLSLECTVEGTSNPNLYWYRQAAGRGLQLLFYSVGIGQISSEVPQNLSASRPQDRQFILSSKKLLLSDSGFYLCAWSQGYGYTFGSGTRLTVV.

The chain uses TRBV6-2 or TRBV6-3 and TRBJ1-2; D is uncertain. CDR1 and CDR2 (germline): MNHEY, SVGEGT. This CDR3 is built from 11 residues. Trimming stripped 2 bases from V and 7 bases from J, with 5 bases between. CDR3 protein: CASSYIGGYTF. The CDR3 DNA is TGTGCCAGCAGTTACATTGGTGGCTACACCTTC.

This clone was seen a single time. The chain combines TRBV18 with TRBJ1-6; D ambiguous. The germline V gene has CDR1 KGHSH and CDR2 LQKENI. V was cut by 6 bases and J by 4 bases, with 16 bases left in between. CDR3 length equals 16 residues. The CDR3, as DNA: TGTGCCAGCTCCCCCAACCGGGCCACTTATAATTCACCCCTCCACTTT. Residues: CASSPNRATYNSPLHF. Filled out from reference TRBV18 and TRBJ1-6, the complete variable domain reads NAGVMQNPRHLVRRRGQEARLRCSPMKGHSHVYWYRQLPEEGLKFMVYLQKENIIDESGMPKERFSAEFPKEGPSILRIQQVVRGDSAAYFCASSPNRATYNSPLHFGNGTRLTVT.

The chain is built from TRBV4-3 and TRBJ1-5; D perhaps matches TRBD1 (6 bases). The length of the CDR3 is 14 residues. Per germline, CDR1 LGHNA and CDR2 YSLEER. Trimming pared 1 base from V and 6 bases from J, leaving 10 bases between. The CDR3 nucleotides read TGCGCCAGCAGCCAAGGGACAGCAGGTCAGCCCCAGCATTTT. It yields the protein CASSQGTAGQPQHF.

This clone was observed a few times. The chain links TRBV7-2 to TRBJ2-7; TRBD1 agrees at 7 bases. This CDR3 has 16 amino acids. Germline CDR1 is SGHTA and CDR2 is FQGNSA. Trimming at V came to 1 base and at J to 2 bases, leaving 8 bases not matched to a gene. The CDR3: CASSLGGVTGTYEQYF. The CDR3 nucleotides are TGTGCCAGCAGCTTAGGTGGGGTGACAGGGACCTACGAGCAGTACTTC. Drawing the rest from reference TRBV7-2 and TRBJ2-7, the complete variable domain is GAGVSQSPSNKVTEKGKDVELRCDPISGHTALYWYRQSLGQGLEFLIYFQGNSAPDKSGLPSDRFSAERTGGSVSTLTIQRTQQEDSAVYLCASSLGGVTGTYEQYFGPGTRLTVT.

The chain recombines TRBV5-1 with TRBJ2-3, with TRBD2 matching over 7 bases. Looked up from germline, CDR1 is SGHRS and CDR2 is YFSETQ. CDR3 size: 17 residues. Losses at the gene ends were 6 bases for V and 0 bases for J; bases not matched to a gene: 13. CDR3 loop: CASNRLASGSSTDTQYF. Written as DNA, the CDR3 is TGCGCCAGCAACCGGTTGGCTAGCGGATCTAGCACAGATACGCAGTATTTT. Looking up the rest from reference TRBV5-1 and TRBJ2-3 gives the full variable domain: KAGVTQTPRYLIKTRGQQVTLSCSPISGHRSVSWYQQTPGQGLQFLFEYFSETQRNKGNFPGRFSGRQFSNSRSEMNVSTLELGDSALYLCASNRLASGSSTDTQYFGPGTRLTVL.

The chain links TRBV12-3 or TRBV12-4 to TRBJ1-5; no definite D call. V lost 5 bases and J lost 4, with 6 bases in between. The CDR3 totals 12 residues. The CDR3 loop reads CASSPLNQPQHF. CDR3 sequence (DNA): TGTGCCAGCAGTCCGCTTAATCAGCCCCAGCATTTT.

The gene calls are TRBV18 and TRBJ2-7; D is unclear. V lost 1 base to trimming and J lost 11 bases, with 15 bases between them. CDR1 KGHSH and CDR2 LQKENI come from the germline V gene. This CDR3 region has 13 residues. The CDR3 is CASSPRVMDEEYF. The CDR3 DNA reads as TGTGCCAGCTCACCACGAGTCATGGACGAAGAGTACTTC.

In nucleotides, the CDR3 is TGTGCCAGCAGTCGTGGGGCTGATTCCTACGAGCAGTACTTC. Translated: CASSRGADSYEQYF. This chain uses TRBV27 with TRBJ2-7; D might be TRBD1 (5 bases). The V end was cut by 5 bases, the J end by 1 base, with 12 bases between. This CDR3 spans 14 amino acids. CDR1 is MNHEY and CDR2 is SMNVEV in the germline V gene (reference sequence).

CDR3 DNA: TGTGCCAGCTCACCCCAACCATTCAGTGGAAACACCATATATTTT. This codes for CASSPQPFSGNTIYF. The chain combines TRBV18 with TRBJ1-3; no firm D call. CDR3 length equals 15 residues. Per germline, CDR1 KGHSH and CDR2 LQKENI. Trimming took 3 bases from V and 3 from J, leaving 12 bases between them.

The J gene is TRBJ1-2, the V gene TRBV19; no clear D. Germline loops: CDR1 LNHDA, CDR2 SQIVND (reference sequence). V gave up 5 bases and J gave up 7 bases, with 14 bases separating them. This CDR3 has 13 residues. The CDR3, as DNA: TGTGCCAGTAGTTCTAGCGGGGAGCTTGGCTACACCTTC. Its protein product is CASSSSGELGYTF. Full variable domain (remainder filled in from reference TRBV19 and TRBJ1-2): DGGITQSPKYLFRKEGQNVTLSCEQNLNHDAMYWYRQDPGQGLRLIYYSQIVNDFQKGDIAEGYSVSREKKESFPLTVTSAQKNPTAFYLCASSSSGELGYTFGSGTRLTVV.

This clone was observed once. The J gene is TRBJ1-1, the V gene TRBV7-2; D is possibly TRBD1 (6 bases). The CDR3 covers 14 residues. The V gene's germline CDR1 is SGHTA and CDR2 FQGNSA. Trimming left V 4 bases short and J 1 base short, with 10 bases between. The CDR3 DNA follows: TGTGCCAGCAGCTCTAGGACAGAGAACACTGAAGCTTTCTTT. Protein product: CASSSRTENTEAFF.

The chain carries TRBV4-3 and TRBJ1-2, with D perhaps matching TRBD1 (5 bases). The CDR3 has 13 amino acids. Germline V lookup: CDR1 LGHNA, CDR2 YSLEER. Trimming cost V 1 base and J 8 bases, with 11 bases left between them. The CDR3 DNA reads TGCGCCAGCAGCCAAGCGGGAGGGGCCGGCTACACCTTC. It is translated as CASSQAGGAGYTF.

This clone was counted a few times. The genes are TRBV11-2 and TRBJ1-1, with D tentatively TRBD1 (5 bases). Germline-derived CDR1 and CDR2 are SGHAT and FQNNGV. Deletions cut 2 bases from V and 5 bases from J, with 18 bases between. The CDR3 has 16 amino acids. This CDR3 is CASSLKWGDSKTEAFF. The CDR3 DNA reads as TGTGCCAGCAGCTTAAAGTGGGGTGACAGTAAGACTGAAGCTTTCTTT.

The chain employs TRBV15 and TRBJ2-4, with TRBD1 identical over 12 bases. This CDR3 is built from 16 residues. Trimming removed 8 bases from V and 6 bases from J; junction bases left unmatched: 11. Looked up from germline, CDR1 is LNHNV and CDR2 is YYDKDF (reference sequence). CDR3: CATLRMGQGALNIQYF. The CDR3 coding sequence is TGTGCCACCTTAAGAATGGGACAGGGGGCTTTAAACATTCAGTACTTC.

This chain links TRBV24-1 with TRBJ1-5; no reliable D call. The CDR3 is 14 residues long. Germline values: CDR1 KGHDR, CDR2 SFDVKD. V lost 2 bases and J 10 bases, leaving 14 bases between the germline ends. This CDR3 is CATSDSGRSEPQHF. The CDR3, as DNA: TGTGCCACCAGTGATTCCGGCAGGTCGGAACCCCAGCATTTT.

The chain has TRBV5-1 and TRBJ2-2; D gene ambiguous. This CDR3 is 14 amino acids long. The germline V gene has CDR1 SGHRS and CDR2 YFSETQ. V lost 1 base, J lost 6 bases, and 10 bases lay in between. CDR3 protein: CASSLSTNPGELFF. In DNA form, the CDR3 reads TGCGCCAGCAGCTTGAGTACAAACCCCGGGGAGCTGTTTTTT.

This clone appeared once. The rearrangement links TRBV5-1 to TRBJ1-2; D perhaps matches TRBD1 (6 bases). Germline-derived CDR1 and CDR2 are SGHRS and YFSETQ. V was cut by 0 bases and J by 8 bases, with 11 bases left in between. The CDR3 length is 13 residues. The CDR3 DNA is TGCGCCAGCAGCTTGGAGGGGGGACGAGGCTACACCTTC. Translating gives CASSLEGGRGYTF.

The chain links TRBV5-5 to TRBJ1-3; D gene uncertain. Germline CDR1 SGHKS, CDR2 YYEKEE (reference sequence). The CDR3 has 15 amino acids. The V gene lost 2 bases and the J gene lost 0 bases, with 9 bases spanning the gap. DNA for the CDR3: TGTGCCAGCAGCTTCAGTATTAGCTCTGGAAACACCATATATTTT. This sequence encodes CASSFSISSGNTIYF.

V gene TRBV9 combines with J gene TRBJ2-5; unclear D gene. CDR1 is SGDLS and CDR2 is YYNGEE in the germline V gene. The CDR3 sequence is 11 residues long. V dropped 0 bases and J dropped 3 bases, with 0 bases sitting between them. The CDR3 is CASSVEETQYF. The DNA of the CDR3 is TGTGCCAGCAGCGTAGAAGAGACCCAGTACTTC. Full variable domain (outside the CDR3, taken from reference TRBV9 and TRBJ2-5): DSGVTQTPKHLITATGQRVTLRCSPRSGDLSVYWYQQSLDQGLQFLIQYYNGEERAKGNILERFSAQQFPDLHSELNLSSLELGDSALYFCASSVEETQYFGPGTRLLVL.

The CDR3 sequence is CASSPDGGKGYF. The CDR3 DNA follows: TGCGCCAGCAGTCCCGATGGGGGTAAGGGGTACTTC. This chain connects TRBV5-1 to TRBJ2-7; perhaps D is TRBD1 or TRBD2 (5 bases each). This CDR3 comprises 12 residues. V was clipped by 5 bases and J by 12 bases, with 18 bases between them. Germline loops: CDR1 SGHRS, CDR2 YFSETQ.

As DNA, the CDR3 is TGTGCCAGCAGTTTCCGGCAAGGGGCCGCTGGAAACACCATATATTTT. It yields the protein CASSFRQGAAGNTIYF. The chain has TRBV28 and TRBJ1-3, with D possibly being TRBD1 (5 bases). This CDR3 region has 16 residues. V lost 3 bases and J lost 2, with 14 bases in between. Germline-derived CDR1 and CDR2 are MDHEN and SYDVKM.

A few counts support this clone. The V gene is TRBV5-1, the J gene TRBJ1-1, with 9 bases lining up with TRBD1. The CDR3 runs 13 residues. CDR1 is SGHRS and CDR2 is YFSETQ in the germline V gene. J was trimmed by 6 bases and V by 4 bases; bases with no gene match: 4. CDR3 DNA: TGCGCCAGCAGCCTGGACAGGGGAGCTGAAGCTTTCTTT. Encoded protein: CASSLDRGAEAFF.

The chain is built from TRBV2 and TRBJ2-5; 11 bases match TRBD2. The V gene's germline CDR1 is SNHLY and CDR2 FYNNEI. The CDR3 spans 16 residues. Trimming cost V 1 base and J 7 bases; bases outside gene matches: 8. In DNA, the CDR3 is TGTGCCAGCAGTGAAGAGGGCGGACTAGCGGGTATGACCCAGTACTTC. Amino acid sequence: CASSEEGGLAGMTQYF. The full variable domain, with the rest looked up from reference TRBV2 and TRBJ2-5, is EPEVTQTPSHQVTQMGQEVILRCVPISNHLYFYWYRQILGQKVEFLVSFYNNEISEKSEIFDDQFSVERPDGSNFTLKIRSTKLEDSAMYFCASSEEGGLAGMTQYFGPGTRLLVL.

V gene TRBV10-2 combines with J gene TRBJ2-1; D not resolved. V gave up 1 base and J gave up 5 bases, with 3 bases separating them. Germline assignment: CDR1 WSHSY and CDR2 SAAADI. This CDR3 has 12 amino acids. DNA of the CDR3: TGCGCCAGCAGTGAGTACGACAATGAGCAGTTCTTC. It translates to CASSEYDNEQFF.

CDR3 residues: CASSTSSEQYF. The DNA for the CDR3 is TGTGCCAGTAGTACATCAAGCGAGCAGTACTTC. This chain joins TRBV19 and TRBJ2-7; D is uncertain. This CDR3 is 11 amino acids long. With 4 bases removed from V and 6 bases from J, the gap between germline ends came to 7 bases. CDR1 and CDR2 (germline): LNHDA, SQIVND (reference sequence). Looking up the rest from reference TRBV19 and TRBJ2-7 gives the full variable domain: DGGITQSPKYLFRKEGQNVTLSCEQNLNHDAMYWYRQDPGQGLRLIYYSQIVNDFQKGDIAEGYSVSREKKESFPLTVTSAQKNPTAFYLCASSTSSEQYFGPGTRLTVT.

This chain links TRBV4-2 with TRBJ1-3; D uncertain. Germline CDR1 LGHNA, CDR2 YNFKEQ. CDR3 size: 16 residues. V lost 3 bases, J lost 0 bases, and 12 bases lay in between. CDR3 residues: CASSQITGSSGNTIYF. Here the CDR3 DNA reads TGTGCCAGCAGCCAGATCACGGGATCCTCTGGAAACACCATATATTTT.

This rearrangement joins TRBV19 to TRBJ2-1; D gene unclear. The V end was cut by 7 bases, the J end by 3 bases, with 16 bases between. CDR1 LNHDA and CDR2 SQIVND come from the germline V gene (reference sequence). The CDR3 spans 15 residues. The CDR3 here is CASTPTDNLYNEQFF. DNA for the CDR3: TGTGCCAGTACCCCGACGGATAACCTCTACAATGAGCAGTTCTTC.